This T cell receptor beta chain was captured in a study of CD8 T cells in ankylosing spondylitis. Generation of TCR beta libraries employed quantitative 5'-RACE incorporating molecular barcodes. MiXCR, run by TCRdb on the 5' RACE reads, gives a single entry per CDR3 protein. The data show about 220,000 distinct CDR3 sequences, with roughly 25% seen just once and less than 8.5% held by the top ten. The V gene's germline CDR1 is DFQATT and CDR2 SNEGSKA (reference sequence). The CDR3 loop spans 13 amino acids. Deletions cut 4 bases from V and 0 bases from J, with 7 bases between. Overall study findings and caveats: According to the report, clones linked to the disease were significantly enriched in matched synovial fluid samples taken from ankylosing spondylitis patients. Several highly homologous variants made up a TCR beta motif, and this motif appeared characteristic of ankylosing spondylitis blood. The authors found the disease-linked clones to be CD8+ and relatively rare in peripheral blood.

On this clonotype: What it recognizes is unknown.

This receptor was identified in a male donor with ankylosing spondylitis or in good health (not recorded which). The chain joins TRBV20-1 to TRBJ1-5, with D unresolved. Source material: blood, either unsorted or a sorted T cell fraction (not recorded which). The CDR3, as DNA: TGCAGTGCTACTTTCGGTAGCAATCAGCCCCAGCATTTT. Protein: CSATFGSNQPQHF.